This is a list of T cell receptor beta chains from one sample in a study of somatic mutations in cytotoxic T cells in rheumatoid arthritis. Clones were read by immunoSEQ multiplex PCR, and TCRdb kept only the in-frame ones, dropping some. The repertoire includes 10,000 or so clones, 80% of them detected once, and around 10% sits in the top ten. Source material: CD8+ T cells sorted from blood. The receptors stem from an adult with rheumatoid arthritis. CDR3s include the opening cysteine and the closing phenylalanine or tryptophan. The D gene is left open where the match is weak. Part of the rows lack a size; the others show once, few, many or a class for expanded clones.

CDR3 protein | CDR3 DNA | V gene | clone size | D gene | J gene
CASSLVDSPSYEQYF | TGTGCCAGCAGCTTGGTGGACAGCCCTTCCTACGAGCAGTACTTC | TRBV5-4 | . | . | TRBJ2-7
CASSSKTAPQQETQYF | TGTGCCAGCAGCTCCAAGACCGCGCCCCAACAAGAGACCCAGTACTTC | TRBV7-9 | . | . | TRBJ2-5
CASSDSGDADTQYF | TGTGCCAGCAGTGACTCAGGGGACGCAGATACGCAGTATTTT | TRBV6-4 | . | . | TRBJ2-3
CASSQYHGLSSYEQYF | TGCGCCAGCAGCCAATATCATGGATTATCCTCCTACGAGCAGTACTTC | TRBV4-3 | . | . | TRBJ2-7
CASSGGQGVYGYTF | TGTGCCAGCAGCGGGGGACAGGGCGTCTATGGCTACACCTTC | TRBV9 | . | TRBD1 | TRBJ1-2
CASSSLMGEEADTQYF | TGTGCCAGCAGCTCCCTGATGGGGGAAGAGGCAGATACGCAGTATTTT | TRBV7-3 | . | . | TRBJ2-3
CASSSTGGAYGYTF | TGTGCCAGCAGCTCTACAGGGGGAGCCTATGGCTACACCTTC | TRBV9 | . | TRBD1 | TRBJ1-2
CASSLERAGGPSYNEQFF | TGTGCCAGCAGCTTAGAAAGGGCGGGGGGGCCGTCCTACAATGAGCAGTTCTTC | TRBV11-2 | once | TRBD2 | TRBJ2-1
CASSQEQRRFLSNYGYTF | TGTGCCAGCAGCCAAGAACAGAGGCGTTTTCTTTCTAACTATGGCTACACCTTC | TRBV4-2 | . | . | TRBJ1-2
CASSEEGTSYNEQFF | TGTGCCAGCAGTGAAGAGGGGACTAGTTACAATGAGCAGTTCTTC | TRBV2 | . | TRBD2 | TRBJ2-1
CASSTPTTMNTEAFF | TGTGCCAGCAGCACCCCGACCACCATGAACACTGAAGCTTTCTTT | TRBV5-4 | . | . | TRBJ1-1
CARIGGNTGELFF | TGTGCCAGGATTGGGGGAAACACCGGGGAGCTGTTTTTT | TRBV2 | . | . | TRBJ2-2
CASSLYLGLGTEAFF | TGTGCCAGCAGCTTGTATCTGGGGTTGGGCACTGAAGCTTTCTTT | TRBV5-5 | . | . | TRBJ1-1
CASRDGTDHQETQYF | TGTGCCAGCAGAGATGGGACAGATCACCAAGAGACCCAGTACTTC | TRBV6-5 | . | TRBD1 | TRBJ2-5
CASSLIGSNQPQHF | TGTGCCAGCAGTTTGATCGGGAGCAATCAGCCCCAGCATTTT | TRBV27 | . | . | TRBJ1-5
CASSQTFGVNSYEQYF | TGCGCCAGCAGCCAAACCTTTGGGGTCAACTCCTACGAGCAGTACTTC | TRBV5-1 | . | . | TRBJ2-7
CAISKIAAGAATGELFF | TGTGCCATCAGTAAGATAGCGGCGGGGGCGGCCACCGGGGAGCTGTTTTTT | TRBV10-3 | . | . | TRBJ2-2
CSVAGGGANVLTF | TGCAGCGTTGCAGGGGGTGGGGCCAACGTCCTGACTTTC | TRBV29-1 | . | TRBD1 | TRBJ2-6
CASSQERGTEAFF | TGCGCCAGCAGCCAAGAAAGGGGGACTGAAGCTTTCTTT | TRBV4-1 | . | . | TRBJ1-1
CASSLDSLTNTQYF | TGTGCCAGCAGCTTAGATTCCCTGACTAATACGCAGTATTTT | TRBV7-8 | . | . | TRBJ2-3
CASSQSSGVPQSSYNEQFF | TGCGCCAGCAGCCAATCCAGCGGGGTCCCTCAAAGCTCCTACAATGAGCAGTTCTTC | TRBV4-3 | . | TRBD2 | TRBJ2-1
CASSFGGPQETQYF | TGTGCCAGCAGCTTCGGGGGACCCCAAGAGACCCAGTACTTC | TRBV7-2 | . | . | TRBJ2-5
CASVRGHEQYF | TGTGCCAGCGTGAGGGGCCACGAGCAGTACTTC | TRBV6-5 | . | . | TRBJ2-7
CASSSTGSTDTQYF | TGTGCCAGCAGCTCGACAGGGAGCACAGATACGCAGTATTTT | TRBV11-2 | . | TRBD1 | TRBJ2-3
CASSVYGTDNEQFF | TGTGCCAGCAGCGTATATGGGACAGACAATGAGCAGTTCTTC | TRBV9 | . | TRBD1 | TRBJ2-1
CASSPSRDTQYF | TGTGCCAGCAGCCCCTCCCGTGATACGCAGTATTTT | TRBV9 | . | . | TRBJ2-3
CASSPGVAGAMFYEQYF | TGCGCCAGCAGCCCCGGGGTAGCGGGGGCCATGTTCTACGAGCAGTACTTC | TRBV5-1 | . | TRBD2 | TRBJ2-7
CASSLNRDRYYNEQFF | TGTGCCAGCAGCTTAAATCGGGACAGGTACTACAATGAGCAGTTCTTC | TRBV11-2 | . | TRBD1 | TRBJ2-1
CASSPGTGRGYTF | TGTGCCAGCAGTCCGGGTACGGGGCGGGGCTACACCTTC | TRBV28 | . | . | TRBJ1-2
CASSVAGGNNSPLHF | TGTGCCAGCAGCGTAGCTGGGGGGAATAATTCACCCCTCCACTTT | TRBV9 | few | . | TRBJ1-6
CASRTRNTEAFF | TGTGCCAGCAGAACAAGGAACACTGAAGCTTTCTTT | TRBV2 | few | . | TRBJ1-1
CAWRKGNEKLFF | TGTGCCTGGAGAAAGGGGAATGAAAAACTGTTTTTT | TRBV30 | . | . | TRBJ1-4
CASSPQVTMIVEQFF | TGTGCCAGCAGTCCCCAGGTTACGATGATAGTTGAGCAGTTCTTC | TRBV28 | . | . | TRBJ2-1
CASSSASEGLNEKLFF | TGTGCCAGCAGCTCCGCGTCGGAGGGGCTAAATGAAAAACTGTTTTTT | TRBV13 | . | . | TRBJ1-4
CASSPRLAGSYEQYF | TGTGCCAGCAGCCCTAGACTAGCGGGCTCCTACGAGCAGTACTTC | TRBV7-9 | large | TRBD2 | TRBJ2-7
CASSLGTANTEAFF | TGTGCCAGCAGCTTGGGGACAGCTAACACTGAAGCTTTCTTT | TRBV5-6 | . | . | TRBJ1-1
CASSLAFRGSTEAFF | TGTGCCAGCAGCTTAGCCTTCAGGGGGAGCACTGAAGCTTTCTTT | TRBV11-2 | . | TRBD1 | TRBJ1-1
CASSQNGLAGNEQFF | TGTGCCAGCAGTCAGAACGGACTAGCAGGGAATGAGCAGTTCTTC | TRBV6-5 | . | TRBD2 | TRBJ2-1
CASGTSGSSYEQYF | TGTGCCAGCGGAACTAGCGGGAGCTCCTACGAGCAGTACTTC | TRBV27 | . | TRBD2 | TRBJ2-7
CASSFEQNYEQYF | TGTGCCAGCAGTTTTGAACAGAATTACGAGCAGTACTTC | TRBV28 | . | . | TRBJ2-7
CASSWGDSTYGYTF | TGCGCCAGCAGCTGGGGGGACAGTACCTATGGCTACACCTTC | TRBV5-1 | . | TRBD1 | TRBJ1-2
CASSYRDSQETQYF | TGTGCCAGCAGCTACCGGGACAGCCAAGAGACCCAGTACTTC | TRBV7-9 | . | TRBD1 | TRBJ2-5
CASSFGGGAGHSNQPQHF | TGTGCCAGCAGTTTTGGAGGGGGCGCCGGTCATAGCAATCAGCCCCAGCATTTT | TRBV28 | . | TRBD1 | TRBJ1-5
CATSRHQETQYF | TGTGCCACCAGCAGACACCAAGAGACCCAGTACTTC | TRBV15 | . | . | TRBJ2-5
CASSLTGFGEQYF | TGTGCCAGCAGTTTGACAGGGTTCGGGGAGCAGTATTTT | TRBV27 | once | TRBD1 | TRBJ2-3
CAWSRTGNSPLHF | TGTGCCTGGAGTCGGACGGGGAATTCACCCCTCCACTTT | TRBV30 | few | . | TRBJ1-6